Listed below are T cell receptor beta chains from one sample, sequenced in a study of early T cells in non-severe SARS-CoV-2 infection. TCRdb ran MiXCR on the 5' RACE reads and lists one entry per CDR3 protein. The table lists 26,000 or so distinct CDR3 sequences, roughly 5% of them singletons, with approximately 4% in the top ten. Specimen: whole blood. The source is an adult who was a healthcare worker with PCR-confirmed SARS-CoV-2 infection or an uninfected control (not recorded which). CDR3s include the opening cysteine and the closing phenylalanine or tryptophan. A D gene is named only where the DNA matches it firmly. Rows may omit the clone size; those that give it use once, few, many or a size class.

NA	TRBV7-9	TRBJ1-4	many	CASSQVAENEKLFF	TGTGCCAGCAGCCAAGTGGCAGAGAATGAAAAACTGTTTTTT
NA	TRBV6-2/TRBV6-3	TRBJ1-5	few	CASRGTNNQPQHF	TGTGCCAGCAGGGGGACGAACAATCAGCCCCAGCATTTT
NA	TRBV10-2	TRBJ1-2	NA	CASSEPRSLTNYGYTF	TGCGCCAGCAGTGAGCCAAGGTCCCTTACGAACTATGGCTACACCTTC
NA	TRBV20-1	TRBJ1-4	many	CSARGRRSANEKLFF	TGCAGTGCTAGAGGTCGTAGGTCAGCTAATGAAAAACTGTTTTTT
TRBD1	TRBV14	TRBJ2-3	NA	CASSPSTPGQGASDMAQYF	TGTGCCAGCAGCCCCAGTACCCCGGGACAGGGGGCCTCAGACATGGCGCAGTATTTT
TRBD1	TRBV9	TRBJ1-3	many	CASSAGDRGSGNTIYF	TGTGCCAGCAGCGCAGGGGACAGGGGGTCAGGAAACACCATATATTTT
NA	TRBV7-9	TRBJ1-1	NA	CAITTLGAEAFF	TGTGCCATCACGACCTTGGGCGCTGAAGCTTTCTTT
NA	TRBV3-1	TRBJ1-6	many	CASSQGQDGNSPLHF	TGTGCCAGCAGCCAAGGACAGGATGGTAATTCACCCCTCCACTTT
NA	TRBV9	TRBJ2-1	few	CASSVYGGALNEQFF	TGTGCCAGCAGCGTATATGGAGGGGCCCTCAATGAGCAGTTCTTC
TRBD2	TRBV20-1	TRBJ2-7	many	CSARDRAAGEEYEQYF	TGCAGTGCTAGAGATCGTGCGGCGGGGGAAGAGTACGAGCAGTACTTC
TRBD1	TRBV9	TRBJ1-1	medium-sized	CASSVGPGGEAFF	TGTGCCAGCAGCGTAGGCCCAGGGGGTGAAGCTTTCTTT
NA	TRBV20-1	TRBJ1-5	few	CSARAEGARNQPQHF	TGCAGTGCTAGAGCAGAGGGAGCTCGCAATCAGCCCCAGCATTTT
NA	TRBV7-2	TRBJ2-1	many	CASSLVGLAPNNEQFF	TGTGCCAGCAGCTTAGTAGGCCTAGCGCCCAACAATGAGCAGTTCTTC
NA	TRBV5-1	TRBJ1-6	many	CASSLGYNSPLHF	TGCGCCAGCAGCTTGGGATATAATTCACCCCTCCACTTT
NA	TRBV10-1	TRBJ1-1	many	CASSPGHPRLNTEAFF	TGCGCCAGCAGCCCCGGACATCCCCGTCTGAACACTGAAGCTTTCTTT
TRBD1	TRBV5-1	TRBJ1-3	many	CASSKDRGGSGNTIYF	TGCGCCAGCAGCAAGGACAGGGGAGGCTCTGGAAACACCATATATTTT
NA	TRBV7-8	TRBJ1-6	NA	CASRDGTAYNSPLHF	TGTGCCAGCAGAGACGGGACCGCATATAATTCACCCCTCCACTTT
NA	TRBV27	TRBJ2-1	NA	CASSNYNEQFF	TGTGCCAGCAGTAACTACAATGAGCAGTTCTTC
NA	TRBV20-1	TRBJ1-4	NA	CSARDLAMGEKLFF	TGCAGTGCTAGAGATTTGGCCATGGGTGAAAAACTGTTTTTT
NA	TRBV7-6	TRBJ2-7	medium-sized	CASSPRLDSEQYF	TGTGCCAGCAGCCCCAGGTTAGATTCCGAGCAGTACTTC
TRBD1	TRBV6-2/TRBV6-3	TRBJ2-3	many	CASSRESGQGIDTQYF	TGTGCCAGCAGCCGCGAATCCGGACAGGGAATAGATACGCAGTATTTT
NA	TRBV6-1	TRBJ1-1	many	CASTHPGLNTEAFF	TGTGCCAGCACCCACCCAGGTCTGAACACTGAAGCTTTCTTT
TRBD2	TRBV20-1	TRBJ2-7	many	CSARGLAGPYEQYF	TGCAGTGCTCGGGGACTAGCGGGACCGTACGAGCAGTACTTC
NA	TRBV20-1	TRBJ2-3	NA	CSARNADTQYF	TGCAGTGCTAGGAACGCAGATACGCAGTATTTT
TRBD2	TRBV3-1	TRBJ2-3	many	CASSRKAGGRTDTQYF	TGTGCCAGCAGCCGGAAAGCGGGGGGGCGGACAGATACGCAGTATTTT
TRBD1	TRBV30	TRBJ1-1	many	CAWSVPGQGAAFF	TGTGCCTGGAGTGTACCGGGACAGGGGGCAGCTTTCTTT
TRBD2	TRBV11-2	TRBJ2-5	many	CASSLVGGGAAETQYF	TGTGCCAGCAGCTTAGTTGGCGGGGGGGCCGCAGAGACCCAGTACTTC
NA	TRBV25-1	TRBJ1-2	many	CASSGNYGYTF	TGTGCCAGCAGTGGAAACTATGGCTACACCTTC
NA	TRBV20-1	TRBJ1-1	many	CSASSSRSWIMNTEAFF	TGCAGTGCTAGTAGTAGCCGGTCCTGGATTATGAACACTGAAGCTTTCTTT
TRBD2	TRBV19	TRBJ2-3	NA	CASSIAASGGRTDTQYF	TGTGCCAGTAGTATAGCGGCTAGCGGGGGGAGGACAGATACGCAGTATTTT
NA	TRBV9	TRBJ1-2	NA	CASSVSDRNYGYTF	TGTGCCAGCAGCGTCAGCGACAGGAACTATGGCTACACCTTC
NA	TRBV9	TRBJ1-6	many	CASSLTPTGQPLHF	TGTGCCAGCAGCCTTACCCCCACAGGGCAACCCCTCCACTTT
NA	TRBV20-1	TRBJ1-2	many	CSAGGGGNYGYTF	TGCAGTGCGGGTGGAGGGGGAAACTATGGCTACACCTTC